This T cell receptor (beta chain) was observed in a study of T cells in Graves' hyperthyroidism and ophthalmopathy. Trimming shortened V by 3 bases and J by 7 bases, and 10 bases separated the two germline ends. This CDR3 region has 14 residues. Germline values: CDR1 WNHNN, CDR2 SYGVQD (reference sequence). This clonotype was observed many times. It was uncontrolled infection, other autoimmune disease, pregnancy or lactation that excluded patients. Researchers amplified the TCR beta CDR3 regions from RNA transcripts. In the first-round RT-PCR of the TCR CDR3, the HTBI primer set was used. Each CDR3 protein gets one entry after TCRdb re-called the multiplex PCR reads with MiXCR. The sample holds 480,000 or so distinct CDR3 sequences, 46% seen once.

The sequencing input was peripheral blood or thyroid tissue (not recorded which). The rearrangement uses TRBV10-1 and TRBJ1-6; D is perhaps TRBD1 (6 bases). This clonotype was obtained from an adult woman with Graves' disease, either hyperthyroidism or ophthalmopathy (not recorded which). The CDR3 DNA sequence: TGCGCCAGCAGTGACGGACAGTGGAATTCACCCCTCCACTTT. Encoded protein: CASSDGQWNSPLHF.